Each of the 27 T cell receptor beta chains below was sequenced from the same sample in a study of blood T cell repertoires in COVID-19. Method: immunoSEQ multiplex PCR; TCRdb's copy keeps in-frame clones and lacks some. The table has around 200,000 clones, 86% seen once. The sequencing input was peripheral blood. All receptors derive from a man between 65 and 80 years old with active or convalescent COVID-19.

This clone was seen only once. CDR3 protein: CASSLRTGGTEKLFF. The CDR3 region has the DNA TGTGCCAGCAGTCTGAGGACAGGAGGCACCGAAAAACTGTTTTTT. V usage is TRBV6-2 or TRBV6-3 and J usage is TRBJ1-4; 7 positions agree with TRBD1. Losses at the gene ends were 5 bases for V and 8 bases for J; bases not matched to a gene: 11. The CDR3 sequence is 15 residues long. The germline CDR1 and CDR2 sequences are MNHEY and SVGEGT.

V and J are TRBV5-4 and TRBJ2-2, with D possibly being TRBD2 (6 bases). The CDR3 spans 16 residues. Trimming stripped 0 bases from V and 4 bases from J, with 13 bases between. Germline CDR1 reads SGHNT; CDR2 reads YYREEE (reference sequence). The CDR3 is CASSLAGSGGTGELFF. The CDR3 coding sequence is TGTGCCAGCAGCTTGGCGGGGTCCGGGGGCACCGGGGAGCTGTTTTTT.

The chain employs TRBV7-8 and TRBJ2-2; 7 bases match TRBD2. With V trimmed by 5 bases and J by 0 bases, 6 bases remained unmatched. CDR1 is SGHVS and CDR2 is FQNEAQ in the germline V gene. The CDR3 length is 16 residues. CDR3 DNA sequence: TGTGCCAGCAGCCACGGGAGGCGGACGAACACCGGGGAGCTGTTTTTT. This encodes CASSHGRRTNTGELFF.

This chain links TRBV6-2 or TRBV6-3 with TRBJ2-7; D may be TRBD1 (5 bases). V lost 5 bases and J lost 2, with 10 bases in between. Germline values: CDR1 MNHEY, CDR2 SVGEGT. The CDR3 loop spans 13 amino acids. CDR3 nucleotides: TGTGCCAGCAGTGACAGCCTCCCCTACGAGCAGTACTTC. Its translation is CASSDSLPYEQYF.

The rearrangement uses TRBV21-1 and TRBJ1-1; the table's D gene call, TRBD1, was not cross checked with the DNA. TRBV21-1 is a documented pseudogene. The CDR3 spans 19 residues. The CDR3 coding sequence is TGTGCCAGCAGCAAAGAGGGGACAGGGAGGGAGGAGGGGAGCACTGAAGCTTTCTTT. This sequence encodes CASSKEGTGREEGSTEAFF.

The rearrangement joins TRBV7-2 to TRBJ1-4; no clear D gene. The length of the CDR3 is 12 residues. Deletions cut 3 bases from V and 13 bases from J, with 12 bases between. CDR1 SGHTA and CDR2 FQGNSA come from the germline V gene. In DNA form, the CDR3 reads TGTGCCAGCAGCTTCACGCAGGTCCCACTGTTTTTT. Its translation: CASSFTQVPLFF.

This clone was observed a single time. This chain connects TRBV4-3 to TRBJ2-3, with 9 nucleotides matching TRBD2. CDR1 is LGHNA and CDR2 is YSLEER in the germline V gene. The CDR3 is made up of 17 amino acids. V trimming: 0 bases; J trimming: 1 base; junction bases outside the gene matches: 5. CDR3 in amino acids: CASSQEEKRGGTDTQYF. CDR3 nucleotides: TGCGCCAGCAGCCAAGAAGAGAAGCGGGGGGGCACAGATACGCAGTATTTT.

In this sample, this clone turned up many times. The rearrangement links TRBV27 to TRBJ2-7, with TRBD1 matching 10 bases. CDR1 MNHEY and CDR2 SMNVEV come from the germline V gene (reference sequence). The trim removed 3 bases at V and 5 bases at J, leaving 4 bases unmatched. The CDR3 length is 14 residues. Here the CDR3 reads CASSLGDRGDEQYF. CDR3 nucleotide sequence: TGTGCCAGCAGTTTGGGGGACAGGGGCGACGAGCAGTACTTC.

This chain joins TRBV24-1 and TRBJ2-2; perhaps TRBD1 as D (5 bases). Germline assignment: CDR1 KGHDR and CDR2 SFDVKD. The V end lost 5 bases, the J end lost 2 bases, and 14 bases lay between the germline ends. CDR3 size: 16 residues. The CDR3 loop reads CATSAHAGLNTGELFF. Written as DNA, the CDR3 is TGTGCCACCAGTGCCCACGCAGGGCTTAACACCGGGGAGCTGTTTTTT.

The V gene is TRBV28, the J gene TRBJ2-7; 9 bases line up with TRBD2. V gave up 2 bases and J gave up 5 bases; unmatched junction bases: 4. Germline lookup yields CDR1 MDHEN and CDR2 SYDVKM. The CDR3 sequence is 14 residues long. The CDR3 loop reads CASSLGGRVDEQYF. As DNA, the CDR3 is TGTGCCAGCAGTTTAGGCGGGAGGGTGGACGAGCAGTACTTC.

This chain uses TRBV7-3 with TRBJ1-5; 7 nucleotides align to TRBD1. The CDR3 has 15 residues. Germline V CDR1 and CDR2: SGHTA, FQGTGA. J gave up 1 base and V 4 bases, and 4 bases lay outside the gene matches. The CDR3 DNA follows: TGTGCCAGCAGCTCGGGACAGTTAAGCAATCAGCCCCAGCATTTT. Translated: CASSSGQLSNQPQHF.

The J gene is TRBJ2-3, the V gene TRBV2; TRBD2 aligns across 14 bases. Looked up from germline, CDR1 is SNHLY and CDR2 is FYNNEI. The V gene end was trimmed by 7 bases and the J gene end by 5 bases; junction bases not matched to a gene: 5. The CDR3 length is 15 residues. In DNA form, the CDR3 reads TGTGCCAGCAACGGACTAGCGGGGGGAGGAGATACGCAGTATTTT. Residues: CASNGLAGGGDTQYF.

The table lists this clone with a few counts. This rearrangement joins TRBV2 to TRBJ1-4; D unclear. This CDR3 is built from 15 residues. CDR1 and CDR2 from the germline V gene are SNHLY and FYNNEI. V lost 2 bases to trimming and J lost 3 bases, with 10 bases between them. As DNA, the CDR3 is TGTGCCAGCAGTGAACTCGGGAGGGCTAATGAAAAACTGTTTTTT. Translation gives CASSELGRANEKLFF.

Written as DNA, the CDR3 is TGTGCCAGCAGCTTGGGGCCGAGCGGGGGAAACACTGAAGCTTTCTTT. It yields the protein CASSLGPSGGNTEAFF. The chain has TRBV7-8 and TRBJ1-1; D possibly corresponds to TRBD1 (5 bases). Trimming left V 3 bases short and J 2 bases short, with 16 bases between. The CDR3 length is 16 residues. The germline V gene has CDR1 SGHVS and CDR2 FQNEAQ.

The chain employs TRBV6-1 and TRBJ1-2; TRBD1 is a possible D gene (5 bases). The V gene's germline CDR1 is MNHNS and CDR2 SASEGT. The CDR3 extends over 15 amino acids. Deletions cut 1 base from V and 3 bases from J, with 12 bases between. The CDR3: CASSEGGVIDYGYTF. CDR3 nucleotide sequence: TGTGCCAGCAGTGAAGGGGGGGTGATCGACTATGGCTACACCTTC.

V is TRBV7-8 and J is TRBJ2-7; 11 bases map to TRBD2. The CDR3 has 15 residues. Trimming at V came to 5 bases and at J to 6 bases, leaving 9 bases not matched to a gene. The germline gives CDR1 SGHVS, CDR2 FQNEAQ. The CDR3 sequence is CASSQTSGAWGEQYF. CDR3 DNA sequence: TGTGCCAGCAGCCAGACTAGCGGGGCATGGGGCGAGCAGTACTTC.

The rearrangement links TRBV19 to TRBJ1-2; perhaps TRBD1 as D (6 bases). Per germline, CDR1 LNHDA and CDR2 SQIVND (reference sequence). The CDR3 has 13 residues. V lost 5 bases and J 8 bases, leaving 15 bases between the germline ends. The CDR3 reads CASSSQGRGGYTF. In DNA form, the CDR3 reads TGTGCCAGTAGTTCCCAGGGCAGGGGCGGCTACACCTTC.

This clone was detected once. The chain has TRBV12-3 or TRBV12-4 and TRBJ1-4; D unresolved. The CDR3 sequence is 12 residues long. Trimming removed 6 bases at V and 7 bases at J, with 9 bases between. The CDR3 DNA reads as TGTGCCAGCAGAATGGGCCCTGAAAAACTGTTTTTT. Residues: CASRMGPEKLFF.

The chain couples TRBV24-1 to TRBJ2-1; 9 bases are a match to TRBD2. The length of the CDR3 is 16 residues. V gave up 4 bases and J gave up 5 bases; unmatched junction bases: 8. Germline lookup yields CDR1 KGHDR and CDR2 SFDVKD. The CDR3 nucleotides read TGTGCCACCAGTGACCCGGGACTAGCCATAAACAATGAGCAGTTCTTC. The encoded protein is CATSDPGLAINNEQFF.

This chain uses TRBV11-2 with TRBJ1-2, with 9 bases lining up with TRBD1. V lost 5 bases, J lost 8 bases, and 6 bases stayed unmatched. This CDR3 is 13 amino acids long. Germline V gives CDR1 SGHAT, CDR2 FQNNGV. The CDR3 sequence is CASSVGQGGGYTF. CDR3 sequence (DNA): TGTGCCAGCAGCGTGGGACAGGGTGGCGGCTACACCTTC.

The CDR3 loop reads CASSLSGYGGRRRPGSQPQHF. The CDR3 DNA follows: TGTGCCAGCAGCTTATCAGGTTATGGGGGCCGGAGACGCCCGGGGTCCCAGCCCCAGCATTTT. The chain has TRBV7-8 and TRBJ1-5; a possible D gene is TRBD1 (6 bases). V lost 2 bases to trimming and J lost 7 bases, with 33 bases between them. CDR3 length: 21 residues. The germline gives CDR1 SGHVS, CDR2 FQNEAQ.

This clone turned up a few times. The chain uses TRBV7-2 and TRBJ1-1; D is ambiguous. Germline-derived CDR1 and CDR2 are SGHTA and FQGNSA. V lost 2 bases and J lost 2, with 9 bases in between. The CDR3 is 14 residues long. The CDR3 is CASSLFAGNTEAFF. CDR3 in DNA: TGTGCCAGCAGCTTATTCGCAGGAAACACTGAAGCTTTCTTT.

V is TRBV25-1 and J is TRBJ2-7; D gene uncertain. The CDR3 is 13 residues long. In germline, CDR1 is MGHDK, CDR2 SYGVNS. The V end lost 7 bases, the J end lost 2 bases, and 12 bases lay between the germline ends. CDR3 region: CASTRYGTYEQYF. The CDR3 DNA sequence: TGTGCCAGCACCAGGTATGGAACCTACGAGCAGTACTTC.

The chain links TRBV29-1 to TRBJ2-5; 8 bases are a match to TRBD1. This CDR3 is 13 amino acids long. Germline assignment: CDR1 SQVTM and CDR2 ANQGSEA. Trimming cost V 6 bases and J 3 bases; bases outside gene matches: 6. CDR3 nucleotides: TGCAGCGTCGCCGGGACAGGAAAAGAGACCCAGTACTTC. As protein: CSVAGTGKETQYF.

V gene TRBV7-2 combines with J gene TRBJ1-5; a weak D match, TRBD1 (5 bases). The CDR3 covers 14 residues. CDR1 SGHTA and CDR2 FQGNSA come from the germline V gene. V lost 5 bases and J 4 bases, leaving 12 bases between the germline ends. DNA of the CDR3: TGTGCCAGCAGCCATGGGAGGGGAAATCAGCCCCAGCATTTT. Its translation: CASSHGRGNQPQHF.

This clone turned up a few times. The chain couples TRBV7-8 to TRBJ2-7, with 13 bases lining up with TRBD2. Trimming cost V 4 bases and J 7 bases; bases outside gene matches: 10. The CDR3 runs 16 residues. Looked up from germline, CDR1 is SGHVS and CDR2 is FQNEAQ. The CDR3 region is CASSSTSGRGLGEQYF. CDR3 nucleotides: TGTGCCAGCAGCTCCACTAGCGGGAGGGGACTGGGGGAGCAGTACTTC.

The CDR3 is CATSRGPGGLFF. The CDR3 DNA follows: TGTGCCACCAGCAGGGGCCCCGGTGGGCTGTTTTTT. The chain has TRBV15 and TRBJ2-2; D not certain. Trimming shortened V by 3 bases and J by 13 bases, and 12 bases separated the two germline ends. This CDR3 is built from 12 residues. Germline V lookup: CDR1 LNHNV, CDR2 YYDKDF (reference sequence).